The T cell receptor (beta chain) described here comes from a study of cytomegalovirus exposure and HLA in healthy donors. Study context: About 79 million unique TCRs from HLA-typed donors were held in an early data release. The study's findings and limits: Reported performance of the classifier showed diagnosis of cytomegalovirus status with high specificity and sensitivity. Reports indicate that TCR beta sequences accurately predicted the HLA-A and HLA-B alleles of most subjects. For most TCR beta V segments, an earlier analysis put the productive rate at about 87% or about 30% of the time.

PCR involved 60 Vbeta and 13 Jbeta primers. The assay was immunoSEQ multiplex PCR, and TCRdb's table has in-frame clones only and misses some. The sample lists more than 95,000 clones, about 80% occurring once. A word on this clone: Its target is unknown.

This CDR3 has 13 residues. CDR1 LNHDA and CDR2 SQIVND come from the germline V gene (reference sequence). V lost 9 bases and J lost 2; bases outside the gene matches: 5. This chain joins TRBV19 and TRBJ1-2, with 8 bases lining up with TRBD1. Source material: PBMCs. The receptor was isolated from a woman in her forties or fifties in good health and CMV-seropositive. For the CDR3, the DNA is TGTGCCAGCCGGGGACAGGCAAACTATGGCTACACCTTC. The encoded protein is CASRGQANYGYTF.